The rows below give T cell receptor beta chains drawn from one sample of a study of identical twins. In TCRdb, the 5' RACE reads were re-called with MiXCR into one record per CDR3 protein. The sample has around 370,000 distinct CDR3 sequences; roughly 9% are singletons. The sequenced sample was naive T cells sorted from blood. The source of these receptors is a woman aged 50 to 60 in good health. The CDR3 runs from the conserved cysteine through the conserved F or W. A D gene is named only where the DNA matches it firmly. Size values are once, few and many counts, or a class for expanded clones, and some rows have none.

TRBJ2-1 | TRBD2 | TRBV29-1 | many | CSVYSGSSYNEQFF | TGCAGCGTTTATAGCGGGAGCTCCTACAATGAGCAGTTCTTC
TRBJ1-3 | NA | TRBV12-3/TRBV12-4 | NA | CASSPDSNSGNTIYF | TGTGCCAGCAGCCCGGACAGTAACTCTGGAAACACCATATATTTT
TRBJ2-1 | TRBD1 | TRBV24-1 | few | CATSDGTANEQFF | TGTGCCACCAGTGATGGGACAGCCAATGAGCAGTTCTTC
TRBJ2-1 | NA | TRBV12-3/TRBV12-4 | many | CASSYSPYNEQFF | TGTGCCAGCAGTTACAGTCCCTACAATGAGCAGTTCTTC
TRBJ2-2 | NA | TRBV20-1 | many | CSASGAAMNTGELFF | TGCAGTGCTAGTGGGGCAGCAATGAACACCGGGGAGCTGTTTTTT
TRBJ2-1 | TRBD1 | TRBV12-3/TRBV12-4 | NA | CASSFQGGQGRF | TGTGCCAGCAGTTTTCAAGGGGGACAGGGAAGGTTC
TRBJ2-2 | TRBD1 | TRBV11-3 | NA | CASSSIRQGDTGELFF | TGTGCCAGCAGCTCGATCCGACAGGGAGACACCGGGGAGCTGTTTTTT
TRBJ2-1 | NA | TRBV12-3/TRBV12-4 | NA | CASSLGGTQFF | TGTGCCAGCAGTTTGGGGGGCACTCAGTTCTTC
TRBJ1-5 | NA | TRBV4-1 | NA | CASSQVLAQPQHF | TGCGCCAGCAGCCAAGTTCTTGCTCAGCCCCAGCATTTT
TRBJ2-1 | TRBD2 | TRBV4-2 | few | CASRPLAGFNEQFF | TGTGCCAGCAGACCGCTAGCGGGCTTTAATGAGCAGTTCTTC
TRBJ2-1 | NA | TRBV5-1 | NA | CASSPVGGRSYNEQFF | TGCGCCAGCAGCCCCGTCGGGGGGCGATCCTACAATGAGCAGTTCTTC
TRBJ2-1 | NA | TRBV5-1 | few | CASSGLGRLNEQFF | TGCGCCAGCAGCGGCCTGGGACGGCTCAATGAGCAGTTCTTC
TRBJ2-7 | NA | TRBV4-1 | few | CASSQGKVSTSLYEQYF | TGCGCCAGCAGCCAAGGAAAGGTATCCACATCCCTCTACGAGCAGTACTTC
TRBJ1-5 | TRBD1 | TRBV7-9 | NA | CASSVTGVEQPQHF | TGTGCCAGCAGCGTGACAGGGGTTGAACAGCCCCAGCATTTT
TRBJ2-1 | NA | TRBV4-2 | few | CASSQKSSSGYFNEQFF | TGTGCCAGCAGCCAAAAAAGTTCCTCAGGGTACTTCAATGAGCAGTTCTTC
TRBJ1-2 | NA | TRBV21-1 | NA | CASSPRALGGYTF | TGTGCCAGCAGCCCCAGGGCCTTGGGGGGCTACACCTTC
TRBJ2-3 | NA | TRBV27 | NA | CASSLSAGGHTQYF | TGTGCCAGCAGTTTATCAGCCGGAGGGCATACGCAGTATTTT
TRBJ2-1 | TRBD2 | TRBV7-9 | NA | CASSYPLAGARDEQFF | TGTGCCAGCAGCTACCCCTTAGCGGGAGCTAGAGATGAGCAGTTCTTC
TRBJ2-2 | NA | TRBV27 | few | CASSLSTTGTGELFF | TGTGCCAGCAGTTTATCGACCACGGGGACCGGGGAGCTGTTTTTT
TRBJ2-2 | TRBD2 | TRBV5-1 | NA | CASSLALAGGRRDWELFF | TGCGCCAGCAGCTTGGCGTTAGCGGGAGGTCGCCGGGACTGGGAGCTGTTTTTT
TRBJ2-3 | TRBD2 | TRBV12-3/TRBV12-4 | many | CASSFSVAGGTTDTQYF | TGTGCCAGCAGTTTCTCCGTAGCGGGAGGGACGACAGATACGCAGTATTTT
TRBJ1-1 | NA | TRBV5-1 | few | CASSLTWVTRPFANTEAFF | TGCGCCAGCAGCTTGACCTGGGTGACAAGACCGTTTGCGAACACTGAAGCTTTCTTT
TRBJ2-1 | NA | TRBV7-9 | NA | CASSLGGSGNEQFF | TGTGCCAGCAGCTTAGGAGGGAGTGGGAATGAGCAGTTCTTC
TRBJ1-3 | TRBD1 | TRBV29-1 | NA | CSVVGRGPNTIYF | TGCAGCGTTGTCGGCAGGGGGCCAAACACCATATATTTT
TRBJ2-1 | NA | TRBV24-1 | few | CATSTGTHNKQFF | TGTGCCACCAGTACCGGGACTCACAATAAGCAGTTCTTC
TRBJ2-2 | TRBD1 | TRBV12-5 | NA | CASGRQGAGELFF | TGTGCTAGTGGGCGACAGGGAGCCGGGGAGCTGTTTTTT
TRBJ1-5 | NA | TRBV12-3/TRBV12-4 | many | CASSLGGSGNQPQHF | TGTGCCAGCAGTTTAGGGGGCAGCGGCAATCAGCCCCAGCATTTT
TRBJ2-2 | NA | TRBV25-1 | few | CASSVGASGELFF | TGTGCCAGCAGTGTGGGGGCCAGCGGGGAGCTGTTTTTT
TRBJ2-7 | TRBD2 | TRBV7-2 | many | CASSLSSGGPNEQYF | TGTGCCAGCAGCTTATCCAGCGGGGGACCCAACGAGCAGTACTTC
TRBJ2-1 | NA | TRBV4-1 | few | CASSQEGGTFYNEQFF | TGCGCCAGCAGCCAAGAAGGCGGGACCTTCTACAATGAGCAGTTCTTC
TRBJ2-7 | NA | TRBV12-3/TRBV12-4 | many | CASSYVWAGSYEQYF | TGTGCCAGCAGTTACGTGTGGGCGGGGTCCTACGAGCAGTACTTC
TRBJ1-6 | TRBD1 | TRBV12-3/TRBV12-4 | few | CASSTQGAFPLHF | TGTGCCAGCAGTACTCAGGGGGCCTTCCCCCTCCACTTT
TRBJ2-3 | NA | TRBV7-9 | few | CASSLAGQDTQYF | TGTGCCAGCAGCTTAGCGGGGCAAGATACGCAGTATTTT
TRBJ2-3 | NA | TRBV19 | NA | CASKVLYTDTQYF | TGTGCCAGCAAGGTCCTTTACACAGATACGCAGTATTTT
TRBJ1-6 | NA | TRBV5-1 | NA | CASSLRQGENSPLHF | TGCGCCAGCAGCTTGAGGCAGGGAGAAAATTCACCCCTCCACTTT
TRBJ1-5 | NA | TRBV10-3 | few | CAISDQNQPQHF | TGTGCCATCAGTGACCAGAATCAGCCCCAGCATTTT
TRBJ2-2 | TRBD1 | TRBV19 | NA | CASSIGTGNTGELFF | TGTGCCAGTAGTATTGGGACAGGGAACACCGGGGAGCTGTTTTTT